This T cell receptor beta chain came from a study of CXCR3-negative and CXCR3-positive naive CD8 T cells. Overall study results and limits: Relative to memory CD8+ cells, whose diversity was much lower, both naive subsets had comparably high diversity. Naive subsets did not differ in surface CD5, and TRB CDR3 properties served to infer TCR strength.

Comment on this clonotype: Its antigen is undetermined.

The CDR3 totals 13 residues. Germline lookup yields CDR1 MGHDK and CDR2 SYGVNS. With UMI labels, 5' RACE was used to prepare the TRB cDNA libraries. TCRdb re-called the 5' RACE reads and shows each CDR3 protein once, DNA omitted. The table lists about 28,000 distinct CDR3 sequences. All CD8+ T cell subsets were sorted in triplicate at over 250,000 cells each. Sequenced input: memory CD8+ T cells from blood. The gene calls are TRBV25-1 and TRBJ2-1. The TCR originated in a human donor in good health. Some clones in this sample may be carry-over from other donors' samples. The CDR3 reads CAIWAPSYNEQFF.